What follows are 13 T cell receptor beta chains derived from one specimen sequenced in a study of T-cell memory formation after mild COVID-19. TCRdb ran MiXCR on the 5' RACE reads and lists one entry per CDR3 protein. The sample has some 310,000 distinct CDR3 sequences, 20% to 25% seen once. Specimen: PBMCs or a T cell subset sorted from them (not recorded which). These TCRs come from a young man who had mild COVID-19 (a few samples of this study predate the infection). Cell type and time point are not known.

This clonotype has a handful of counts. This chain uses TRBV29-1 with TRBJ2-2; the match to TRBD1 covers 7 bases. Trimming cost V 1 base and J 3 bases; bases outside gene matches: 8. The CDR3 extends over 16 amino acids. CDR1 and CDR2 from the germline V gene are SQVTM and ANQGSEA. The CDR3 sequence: CSVEGDSGRDTGELFF. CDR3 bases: TGCAGCGTTGAAGGGGACAGCGGACGTGACACCGGGGAGCTGTTTTTT.

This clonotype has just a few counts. CDR3 amino acids: CASSHRDRGGQETQYF. The CDR3 DNA sequence: TGTGCCAGCAGTCACCGGGACAGGGGAGGGCAAGAGACCCAGTACTTC. This chain links TRBV12-3 or TRBV12-4 with TRBJ2-5; 10 bases align to TRBD1. There are 16 residues in the CDR3. With V trimmed by 5 bases and J by 2 bases, 8 bases remained unmatched.

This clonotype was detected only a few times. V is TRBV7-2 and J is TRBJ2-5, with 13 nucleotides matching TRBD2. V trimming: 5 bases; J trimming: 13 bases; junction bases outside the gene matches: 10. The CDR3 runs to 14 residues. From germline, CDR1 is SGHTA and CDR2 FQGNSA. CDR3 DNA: TGTGCCAGCAGCCCCCGGACTAGCGGGGGCACAATGTACTTC. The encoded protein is CASSPRTSGGTMYF.

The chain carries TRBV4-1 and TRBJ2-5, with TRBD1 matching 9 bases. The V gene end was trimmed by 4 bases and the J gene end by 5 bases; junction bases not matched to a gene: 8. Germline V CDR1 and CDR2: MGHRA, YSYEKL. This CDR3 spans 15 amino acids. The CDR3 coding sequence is TGCGCCAGCAGCCCGAGGGGAGGACAGGGGGAGACCCAGTACTTC. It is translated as CASSPRGGQGETQYF.

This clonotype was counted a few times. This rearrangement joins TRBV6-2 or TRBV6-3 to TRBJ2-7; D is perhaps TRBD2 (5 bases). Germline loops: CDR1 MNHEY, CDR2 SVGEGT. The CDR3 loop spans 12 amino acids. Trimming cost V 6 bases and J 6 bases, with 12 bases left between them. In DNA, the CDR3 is TGTGCCAGCAGCGCCGTCGGGGTCGAGCAGTACGTC. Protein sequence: CASSAVGVEQYV.

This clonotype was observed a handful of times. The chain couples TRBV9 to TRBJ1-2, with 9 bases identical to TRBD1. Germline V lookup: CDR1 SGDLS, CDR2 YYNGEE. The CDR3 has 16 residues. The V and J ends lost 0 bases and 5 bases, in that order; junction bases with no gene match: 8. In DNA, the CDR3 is TGTGCCAGCAGCGTAGGGGGGACAGGGTCGAAGTATGGCTACACCTTC. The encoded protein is CASSVGGTGSKYGYTF.

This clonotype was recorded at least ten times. CDR3 coding DNA: TGTGCCAGCAGCCAGGGACTAGCGAGTACCAATGAGCAGTTCTTC. Amino acid sequence: CASSQGLASTNEQFF. This chain uses TRBV7-6 with TRBJ2-1; 10 nucleotides match TRBD2. CDR3 length equals 15 residues. The V segment lost 5 bases and the J segment 6 bases; nucleotides outside the gene matches: 7. Germline-derived CDR1 and CDR2 are SGHVS and FNYEAQ.

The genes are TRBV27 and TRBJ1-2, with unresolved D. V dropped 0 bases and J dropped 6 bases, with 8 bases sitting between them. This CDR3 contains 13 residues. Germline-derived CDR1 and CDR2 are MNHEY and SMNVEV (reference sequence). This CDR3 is CASSLSMTDGYTF. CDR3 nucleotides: TGTGCCAGCAGTTTATCAATGACGGATGGCTACACCTTC.

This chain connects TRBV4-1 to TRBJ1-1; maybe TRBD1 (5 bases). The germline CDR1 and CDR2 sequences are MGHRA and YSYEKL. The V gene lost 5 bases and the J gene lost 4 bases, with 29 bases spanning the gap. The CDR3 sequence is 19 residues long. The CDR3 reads CASSKWSIGRDRVGTEAFF. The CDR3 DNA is TGCGCCAGCAGCAAATGGTCCATTGGCAGGGATCGAGTGGGCACTGAAGCTTTCTTT.

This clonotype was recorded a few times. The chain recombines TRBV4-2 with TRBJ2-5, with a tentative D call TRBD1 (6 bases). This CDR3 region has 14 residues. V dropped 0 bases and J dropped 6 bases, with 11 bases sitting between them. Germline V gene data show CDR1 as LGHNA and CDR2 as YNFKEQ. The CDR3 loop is CASSQELGGKTQYF. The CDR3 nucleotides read TGTGCCAGCAGCCAAGAACTAGGGGGAAAGACCCAGTACTTC.

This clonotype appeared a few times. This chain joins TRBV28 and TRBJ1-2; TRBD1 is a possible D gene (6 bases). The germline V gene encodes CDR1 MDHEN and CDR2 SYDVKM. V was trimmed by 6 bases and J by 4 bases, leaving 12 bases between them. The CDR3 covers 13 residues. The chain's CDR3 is CASSLGHFYGYTF. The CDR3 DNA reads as TGTGCCAGCAGCCTGGGACATTTCTATGGCTACACCTTC.

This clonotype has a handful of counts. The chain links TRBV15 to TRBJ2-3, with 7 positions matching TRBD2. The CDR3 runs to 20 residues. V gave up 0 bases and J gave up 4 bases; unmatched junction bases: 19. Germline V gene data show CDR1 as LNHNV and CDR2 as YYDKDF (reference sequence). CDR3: CATSREGGESRTPTADTQYF. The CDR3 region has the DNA TGTGCCACCAGCAGAGAGGGAGGGGAGAGTCGGACCCCCACGGCAGATACGCAGTATTTT.

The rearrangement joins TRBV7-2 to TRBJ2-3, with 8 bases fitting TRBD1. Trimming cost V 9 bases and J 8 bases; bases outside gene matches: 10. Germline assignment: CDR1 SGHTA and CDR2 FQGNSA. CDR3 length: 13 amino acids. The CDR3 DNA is TGTGCCAGTAAAGAGACAGGGGCCGTTACGCAGTATTTT. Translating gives CASKETGAVTQYF.